This is a list of T cell receptor beta chains from one sample in a study of blood T cell repertoires in COVID-19. Profiling relied on immunoSEQ multiplex PCR, and the TCRdb table lists in-frame clones only, not all of them. The sample carries roughly 140,000 clones, 80% to 90% recorded once. The sequencing sample was made of peripheral blood. Receptors were obtained from a human donor with acute or convalescent COVID-19. The donor label of this sample is uncertain. The CDR3 runs from the conserved cysteine through the conserved F or W. Each record gives: D gene, V gene, J gene, clone size, CDR3 protein, CDR3 DNA. A D gene is named only where the DNA matches it firmly. The size entry is marked missing in some rows and otherwise reads once, few, many or a size class.

TRBD2	TRBV6-5	TRBJ2-2	-	CASTLAGGLTGELFF	TGTGCCAGCACCCTAGCGGGGGGGCTCACCGGGGAGCTGTTTTTT
-	TRBV3-1/TRBV3-2	TRBJ1-2	-	CASSLGGVNGYTF	TGTGCCAGCAGTCTTGGAGGGGTAAATGGCTACACCTTC
-	TRBV6-5	TRBJ1-1	-	CASSSGMNTEAFF	TGTGCCAGCAGTTCAGGGATGAACACTGAAGCTTTCTTT
-	TRBV2	TRBJ1-2	-	CASKIGGGSYGYTF	TGTGCCAGCAAGATTGGCGGGGGCTCCTATGGCTACACCTTC
-	TRBV3-1/TRBV3-2	TRBJ1-6	-	CAGGGDSAGEPLHF	TGTGCCGGCGGCGGGGACTCGGCGGGGGAACCCCTCCACTTT
-	TRBV30	TRBJ1-1	few	CAWSERGEAFF	TGTGCCTGGAGTGAAAGGGGGGAAGCTTTCTTT
-	TRBV5-1	TRBJ2-1	once	CASSSVGAGTSTSYNEQFF	TGCGCCAGCAGCTCCGTGGGAGCCGGGACATCTACCTCCTACAATGAGCAGTTCTTC
-	TRBV9	TRBJ1-5	-	CASSVGTGSDGNQPQHF	TGTGCCAGCAGCGTAGGAACAGGGAGCGACGGCAATCAGCCCCAGCATTTT
TRBD2	TRBV5-1	TRBJ2-2	few	CASSSSDSGGYRSTGELFF	TGCGCCAGCAGCTCCTCAGATAGCGGGGGATATCGAAGCACCGGGGAGCTGTTTTTT
-	TRBV7-6	TRBJ1-3	-	CASSSTVYSGNTIYF	TGTGCCAGCAGCTCGACAGTCTACTCTGGAAACACCATATATTTT
-	TRBV15	TRBJ2-1	few	CATSRGNADYNEQFF	TGTGCCACCAGCAGAGGGAACGCGGACTACAATGAGCAGTTCTTC
TRBD1	TRBV10-3	TRBJ2-7	-	CAIKGTGSPGEQYF	TGTGCCATCAAGGGGACAGGTTCCCCGGGGGAGCAGTACTTC
TRBD2	TRBV5-6	TRBJ2-2	-	CASSLRAGRDTGELFF	TGTGCCAGCAGCTTGAGGGCCGGGAGGGACACCGGGGAGCTGTTTTTT
-	TRBV5-6	TRBJ1-2	-	CASSIGSYYGYTF	TGTGCCAGCAGCATCGGGTCTTACTATGGCTACACCTTC
-	TRBV19	TRBJ1-2	few	CASTPGGHYGYTF	TGTGCCAGTACTCCGGGAGGGCACTATGGCTACACCTTC
-	TRBV10-3	TRBJ1-2	-	CAISDWQGPNYGYTF	TGTGCCATCAGTGATTGGCAGGGCCCTAACTATGGCTACACCTTC
-	TRBV5-6	TRBJ1-1	-	CASSLGRPYSEAFF	TGTGCCAGCAGCCTGGGACGCCCCTACAGTGAAGCTTTCTTT
-	TRBV12-3/TRBV12-4	TRBJ1-2	-	CASSLGELYGYTF	TGTGCCAGCAGTTTAGGGGAGCTGTATGGCTACACCTTC
TRBD1	TRBV5-4	TRBJ2-2	-	CASSQIRDSPNTGELFF	TGTGCCAGCAGCCAAATCCGGGACAGCCCGAACACCGGGGAGCTGTTTTTT
-	TRBV18	TRBJ1-1	-	CASSPSSVEAFF	TGTGCCAGCTCACCCTCGAGCGTTGAAGCTTTCTTT
-	TRBV6-5	TRBJ1-2	-	CASRTDRADGYTF	TGTGCCAGCAGGACCGACCGCGCGGATGGCTACACCTTC